This TCR beta chain was identified in a study of CD8 T cells in Susac syndrome. The study sequenced TCR beta in blood CD8+ and CD4+ T cells. Controls were healthy donors (matched for age and sex). Negative isolation yielded CD8+ and CD4+ T cells; FACS enriched TEMRA cells. RNA amounts of 0.5 to 1 ug underwent reverse transcription with random hexamers. TCR beta CDR3 was amplified by immunoSEQ multiplex PCR. This amplification extended across 54 Vbeta and 13 Jbeta segments. TCRdb used MiXCR to reprocess the immunoSEQ multiplex PCR reads, holding one entry per CDR3 protein. The sample lists 50,000 or so distinct CDR3 sequences, 93% occurring once. This clonotype was observed once. V was shortened by 3 bases and J by 8 bases, with 19 bases between the two germline ends. The CDR3 is made up of 14 amino acids. Germline V gene lookup returns CDR1 SQVTM and CDR2 ANQGSEA.

The rearrangement joins TRBV29-1 to TRBJ1-1, with unresolved D. The receptor was isolated from a human donor in good health. The sample taken for sequencing was CD8+ T cells from PBMCs. CDR3: CSVDDSDEQEEAFF. In nucleotides, the CDR3 is TGCAGCGTTGACGATTCGGATGAGCAGGAAGAAGCTTTCTTT.